The 23 T cell receptor beta chains given below trace back to one sample, sequenced in a study of regulatory T cells in long-lasting Graves disease. Libraries of TCR beta came from iRepertoire HTBI primers plus Arm-PCR of CDR3 regions. TCRdb passed the multiplex PCR reads through MiXCR, listing each CDR3 protein once. The table shows 390,000 or so distinct CDR3 sequences, with approximately 25% occurring only once. Time point reported: persistent/refractory GD, antithyroid drugs over 5 years with positive TRAb. Extracted RNA from PBMCs served as the source of the TCR library. The source material was peripheral blood mononuclear cells (PBMCs), sampled when the disease was refractory, from a patient treated with antithyroid drugs. Receptors originate from a middle-aged woman with Graves disease.

The sample holds a few counts of this clonotype. The chain uses TRBV14 and TRBJ1-3; the D is unclear. The CDR3 sequence is 15 residues long. Deletions cut 3 bases from V and 4 bases from J, with 13 bases between. The germline gives CDR1 SGHDN, CDR2 FVKESK. This chain's CDR3 is CASSHFPKRGNTIYF. In DNA, the CDR3 is TGTGCCAGCAGCCATTTCCCTAAGAGGGGAAACACCATATATTTT. The whole variable domain, remainder taken from reference TRBV14 and TRBJ1-3, is EAGVTQFPSHSVIEKGQTVTLRCDPISGHDNLYWYRRVMGKEIKFLLHFVKESKQDESGMPNNRFLAERTGGTYSTLKVQPAELEDSGVYFCASSHFPKRGNTIYFGEGSWLTVV.

The chain is built from TRBV3-1 and TRBJ1-5; the match to TRBD1 covers 8 bases. The CDR3 runs to 15 residues. The ends lost 5 bases at V and 6 bases at J; junction bases unmatched: 9. From germline, CDR1 is LGHDT and CDR2 YNNKEL (reference sequence). The CDR3 sequence: CASSLGQGLVQPQHF. The CDR3, as DNA: TGTGCCAGCAGCTTAGGACAGGGTCTTGTTCAGCCCCAGCATTTT.

Of note for this clonotype: A much larger clonotype is one base distant, so this may be a read error. CDR3 region: CASFPRAGTEAFF. The CDR3 region has the DNA TGTGCCAGTTTTCCCAGGGCAGGCACTGAAGCTTTCTTT. The chain uses TRBV19 and TRBJ1-1, with a tentative D call TRBD1 (5 bases). Germline CDR1 is LNHDA and CDR2 is SQIVND (reference sequence). Trimming removed 8 bases at V and 4 bases at J, with 14 bases between. CDR3 length equals 13 residues. The full variable domain, rest sourced from reference TRBV19 and TRBJ1-1, is DGGITQSPKYLFRKEGQNVTLSCEQNLNHDAMYWYRQDPGQGLRLIYYSQIVNDFQKGDIAEGYSVSREKKESFPLTVTSAQKNPTAFYLCASFPRAGTEAFFGQGTRLTVV.

The chain recombines TRBV20-1 with TRBJ1-2; 9 nucleotides agree with TRBD1. Germline CDR1 reads DFQATT; CDR2 reads SNEGSKA (reference sequence). V shed 6 bases, J shed 3 bases, and the junction held 5 bases outside the gene matches. This CDR3 is built from 13 residues. The chain's CDR3 is CSATGGSDYGYTF. For the CDR3, the DNA is TGCAGTGCCACAGGGGGCTCTGACTATGGCTACACCTTC.

The V and J genes are TRBV6-2 or TRBV6-3 and TRBJ2-1; 8 bases line up with TRBD1. Germline assignment: CDR1 MNHEY and CDR2 SVGEGT. With 8 bases clipped from V and 2 bases from J, the junction kept 8 bases outside the gene matches. The CDR3 spans 15 residues. The DNA of the CDR3 is TGTGCCAGCCTAGGACAGGGTTGGACCTACAATGAGCAGTTCTTC. Translating gives CASLGQGWTYNEQFF.

The chain has TRBV20-1 and TRBJ1-5; tentative D call: TRBD1 (5 bases). Trimming took 0 bases from V and 3 from J, leaving 9 bases between them. From germline, CDR1 is DFQATT and CDR2 SNEGSKA (reference sequence). The CDR3 is 14 residues long. The chain's CDR3 is CSARDQGFNQPQHF. CDR3 DNA: TGCAGTGCTAGAGATCAGGGCTTCAATCAGCCCCAGCATTTT.

This clonotype has just a few counts. This may arise from a read error, as a much more abundant clone is one base away. The rearrangement joins TRBV28 to TRBJ1-5; TRBD1 matches 7 bases. In germline, CDR1 is MDHEN, CDR2 SYDVKM. This CDR3 is built from 18 residues. V shed 7 bases, J shed 1 base, and the junction held 16 bases outside the gene matches. The DNA for the CDR3 is TGTGCCAGCAATTACCCAGGGGGTAGGGGGCGAAGCAATCAGCCCCAGCATTTT. Amino acid sequence: CASNYPGGRGRSNQPQHF.

The gene calls are TRBV3-1 and TRBJ1-2; possible D gene TRBD1, 5 bases. CDR1 and CDR2 (germline): LGHDT, YNNKEL (reference sequence). The CDR3 consists of 13 residues. V was pared by 2 bases and J by 3 bases, with 7 bases between. The CDR3 sequence: CASSQLGDYGYTF. DNA for the CDR3: TGTGCCAGCAGCCAATTGGGGGACTATGGCTACACCTTC.

The chain combines TRBV19 with TRBJ1-5, with D maybe TRBD1 (5 bases). Trimming cost V 8 bases and J 0 bases, with 17 bases left between them. This CDR3 is built from 16 residues. The germline V gene has CDR1 LNHDA and CDR2 SQIVND (reference sequence). This CDR3 reads CASQGLSPYSNQPQHF. The CDR3 DNA sequence: TGTGCCAGTCAGGGTCTATCGCCTTATAGCAATCAGCCCCAGCATTTT. The variable domain in full, with the rest retrieved from reference TRBV19 and TRBJ1-5, is DGGITQSPKYLFRKEGQNVTLSCEQNLNHDAMYWYRQDPGQGLRLIYYSQIVNDFQKGDIAEGYSVSREKKESFPLTVTSAQKNPTAFYLCASQGLSPYSNQPQHFGDGTRLSIL.

There are a few counts of this clonotype. The V call is TRBV11-2, the J call TRBJ2-2; D gene ambiguous. The V gene lost 3 bases and the J gene lost 1 base, with 18 bases spanning the gap. The CDR3 runs to 18 residues. Germline assignment: CDR1 SGHAT and CDR2 FQNNGV. The CDR3 bases are TGTGCCAGCAGCTTTACCTTATTTTGGGGAAAGAACACCGGGGAGCTGTTTTTT. Protein sequence: CASSFTLFWGKNTGELFF.

This chain connects TRBV27 to TRBJ2-3; 10 nucleotides align to TRBD2. Germline-derived CDR1 and CDR2 are MNHEY and SMNVEV (reference sequence). J gave up 2 bases and V 7 bases, and 15 bases lay outside the gene matches. The CDR3 has 18 residues. CDR3 DNA sequence: TGTGCCAGCATCTCCCCCGGGGCTAGCGGGAGCCCCACAGATACGCAGTATTTT. Protein: CASISPGASGSPTDTQYF.

At least ten counts were recorded for this clonotype. The chain is built from TRBV2 and TRBJ2-2, with a weak D call TRBD2 (6 bases). The germline gives CDR1 SNHLY, CDR2 FYNNEI. This CDR3 region has 19 residues. Trimming stripped 0 bases from V and 3 bases from J, with 20 bases between. The DNA of the CDR3 is TGTGCCAGCAGTGAAGCGGGTAGCGGCACCCTTACCTACACCGGGGAGCTGTTTTTT. Its protein product is CASSEAGSGTLTYTGELFF.

The chain joins TRBV27 to TRBJ2-7; 9 nucleotides line up with TRBD1. Germline-derived CDR1 and CDR2 are MNHEY and SMNVEV (reference sequence). This CDR3 contains 14 residues. Germline trimming cut 6 bases from V and 4 bases from J; bases unmatched to any gene: 7. The CDR3, as DNA: TGTGCCAGCAGGCGGACAGGGGTGGGATACGAGCAGTACTTC. Encoded protein: CASRRTGVGYEQYF.

This clonotype was detected ten times or more. The V and J genes are TRBV5-1 and TRBJ2-7, with 9 bases fitting TRBD1. V trimming: 7 bases; J trimming: 6 bases; junction bases outside the gene matches: 14. This CDR3 is built from 15 residues. CDR1 is SGHRS, CDR2 YFSETQ, per germline. CDR3 amino acids: CASDDPGQGAGEQYF. Written as DNA, the CDR3 is TGCGCCAGCGACGACCCGGGACAGGGAGCTGGCGAGCAGTACTTC. The full variable domain, rest sourced from reference TRBV5-1 and TRBJ2-7, is KAGVTQTPRYLIKTRGQQVTLSCSPISGHRSVSWYQQTPGQGLQFLFEYFSETQRNKGNFPGRFSGRQFSNSRSEMNVSTLELGDSALYLCASDDPGQGAGEQYFGPGTRLTVT.

Many counts were recorded for this clonotype. The chain has TRBV28 and TRBJ2-7, with 8 bases matching TRBD1. This CDR3 comprises 12 residues. The germline V gene encodes CDR1 MDHEN and CDR2 SYDVKM. V shed 7 bases, J shed 5 bases, and the junction held 4 bases outside the gene matches. The CDR3 coding sequence is TGTGCCAGCAAGTCGACAGGGGACGAGCAGTACTTC. Translation: CASKSTGDEQYF.

V gene TRBV19 combines with J gene TRBJ2-2; no reliable D call. CDR1 LNHDA and CDR2 SQIVND come from the germline V gene (reference sequence). The CDR3 extends over 16 amino acids. Trimming took 2 bases from V and 0 from J, leaving 10 bases between them. As DNA, the CDR3 is TGTGCCAGTAGTATAAGTTTCCTAGCGAACACCGGGGAGCTGTTTTTT. Its protein is CASSISFLANTGELFF.

In this sample, this clonotype turned up many times. The chain has TRBV28 and TRBJ1-2, with 7 bases identical to TRBD1. Germline CDR1 MDHEN, CDR2 SYDVKM. V shed 3 bases and J 4 bases; nucleotides not matched to a gene: 11. The CDR3 runs to 16 residues. The DNA of the CDR3 is TGTGCCAGCAGTTTCAAACCTCGGACAGGAGTCTATGGCTACACCTTC. It is translated as CASSFKPRTGVYGYTF.

The chain is built from TRBV28 and TRBJ2-1; 10 nucleotides align to TRBD2. Germline CDR1 is MDHEN and CDR2 is SYDVKM. V gave up 5 bases and J gave up 7 bases; unmatched junction bases: 8. The CDR3 covers 15 residues. CDR3 in amino acids: CASSESGLARNEQFF. The CDR3 bases are TGTGCCAGCAGTGAATCGGGACTAGCGCGAAATGAGCAGTTCTTC.

This clonotype appeared a few times. V and J are TRBV9 and TRBJ1-1, with no clear D. Germline loops: CDR1 SGDLS, CDR2 YYNGEE. Trimming pared 2 bases from V and 4 bases from J, leaving 15 bases between. This CDR3 region has 15 residues. CDR3: CASSVVEPGITEAFF. DNA of the CDR3: TGTGCCAGCAGCGTGGTGGAGCCAGGAATCACTGAAGCTTTCTTT.

The chain combines TRBV30 with TRBJ2-6; 7 bases map to TRBD1. This CDR3 is 17 amino acids long. CDR1 is GTSNPN, CDR2 SVGIG, per germline (reference sequence). Trimming took 0 bases from V and 4 from J; bases not matched to a gene: 9. The CDR3 DNA sequence: TGTGCCTGGAGTGTTGCCAGGGGGAATAAGGGGGCCAACGTCCTGACTTTC. It is translated as CAWSVARGNKGANVLTF.

In this sample, this clonotype turned up a few times. V is TRBV28 and J is TRBJ2-6, with a weak D call TRBD2 (7 bases). The CDR3 contains 16 residues. Germline-derived CDR1 and CDR2 are MDHEN and SYDVKM. V was clipped by 7 bases and J by 2 bases, with 15 bases between them. CDR3 loop: CASMNAGAPGANVLTF. The DNA of the CDR3 is TGTGCCAGCATGAATGCGGGGGCGCCTGGGGCCAACGTCCTGACTTTC.

Of note for this clonotype: One junction end disagrees with the germline gene, perhaps due to a read error. The chain links TRBV28 to TRBJ2-7; D is perhaps TRBD1 (5 bases). Germline CDR1 reads MDHEN; CDR2 reads SYDVKM. This CDR3 has 13 amino acids. CDR3 DNA: TGTGCCAGCTTAGGGGTAATAGGATTCGAGCGGTACTTC. Protein product: CASLGVIGFERYF.

Many counts were recorded for this clonotype. The rearrangement joins TRBV6-1 to TRBJ1-1; D unresolved. V dropped 10 bases and J dropped 5 bases, with 17 bases sitting between them. Germline V gene lookup returns CDR1 MNHNS and CDR2 SASEGT. The length of the CDR3 is 13 residues. The chain's CDR3 is CATIGWEMTEAFF. Written as DNA, the CDR3 is TGTGCCACTATAGGATGGGAGATGACTGAAGCTTTCTTT.